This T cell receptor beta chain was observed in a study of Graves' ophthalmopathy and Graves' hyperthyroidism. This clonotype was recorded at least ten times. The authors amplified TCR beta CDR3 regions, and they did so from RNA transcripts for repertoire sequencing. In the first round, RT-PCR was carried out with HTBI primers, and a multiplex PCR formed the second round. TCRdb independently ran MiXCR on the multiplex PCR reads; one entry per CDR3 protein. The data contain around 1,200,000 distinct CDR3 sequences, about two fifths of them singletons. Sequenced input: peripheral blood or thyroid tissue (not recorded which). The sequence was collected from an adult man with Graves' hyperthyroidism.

The CDR3 reads CSVYQGPGELFF. The CDR3 DNA is TGCAGCGTTTATCAGGGTCCCGGGGAGCTGTTTTTT. V and J are TRBV29-1 and TRBJ2-2, with D perhaps matching TRBD1 (5 bases). Looked up from germline, CDR1 is SQVTM and CDR2 is ANQGSEA. This CDR3 is built from 12 residues. V was trimmed by 5 bases and J by 6 bases, leaving 10 bases between them.